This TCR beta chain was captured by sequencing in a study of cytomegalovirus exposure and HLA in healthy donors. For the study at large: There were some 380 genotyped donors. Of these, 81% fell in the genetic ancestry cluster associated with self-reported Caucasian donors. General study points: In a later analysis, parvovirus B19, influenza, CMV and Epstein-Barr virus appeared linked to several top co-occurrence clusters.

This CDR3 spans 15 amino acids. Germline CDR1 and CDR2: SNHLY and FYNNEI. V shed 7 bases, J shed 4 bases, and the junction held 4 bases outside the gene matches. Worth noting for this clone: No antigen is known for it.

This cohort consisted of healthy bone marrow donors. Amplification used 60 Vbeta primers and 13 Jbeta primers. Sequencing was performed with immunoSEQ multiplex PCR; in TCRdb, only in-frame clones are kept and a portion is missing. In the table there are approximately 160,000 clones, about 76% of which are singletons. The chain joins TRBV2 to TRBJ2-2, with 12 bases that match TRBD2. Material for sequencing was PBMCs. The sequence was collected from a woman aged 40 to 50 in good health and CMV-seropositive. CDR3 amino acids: CASTLAGGATGELFF. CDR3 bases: TGTGCCAGCACTCTAGCGGGAGGGGCCACCGGGGAGCTGTTTTTT.